This T cell receptor (beta chain) originates from a study of siplizumab effects on memory and regulatory T cells. The study's findings and limits: A minor share of alloreactive clones matched unstimulated subsets.

Worth noting for this clone: Its antigen is not known.

Assays were performed on approximately 1.1 x 10^5 TCR templates per sample. Using immunoSEQ multiplex PCR, the repertoire was profiled, and TCRdb retains in-frame clones only, with some absent. This sample has about 94,000 clones, with approximately 95% found just once. The source is a human donor in good health. Sequencing was done on a sample of non-Treg CD4+ T cells sorted from blood.

CDR3 sequence (DNA): TGTGCCAGCAGTGATCTGCGTCAGCCCCAGCATTTT. Residues: CASSDLRQPQHF. The chain links TRBV6-1 to TRBJ1-5; no clear D. The ends were cut back, 3 bases at V and 6 bases at J, with 6 bases in the middle. The CDR3 loop spans 12 amino acids. CDR1 MNHNS and CDR2 SASEGT come from the germline V gene.